The entry below describes one TCR beta chain. One entry per CDR3 protein, without DNA, is what TCRdb gives after re-calling the 5' RACE reads. The table for this sample gives 350,000 to 450,000 distinct CDR3 sequences. This entry comes from a study of T cells expressing NK-cell markers. Germline V gene lookup returns CDR1 SGHRS and CDR2 YFSETQ. The CDR3 runs 17 residues. Sample: blood T cells: a sorted CD56 or NKG2C T cell subset, CD4+ or CD8+ T cells, or bulk PBMC T cells (not recorded which). The TCR originated in a man aged 18-70 years in good health. The chain couples TRBV5-1 to TRBJ2-1; TCRdb outputs TRBD2, but without DNA this stays unchecked. The CDR3 is CASSSLSSSGGTNEQFF. Supplemented by reference TRBV5-1 and TRBJ2-1, the full variable domain reads KAGVTQTPRYLIKTRGQQVTLSCSPISGHRSVSWYQQTPGQGLQFLFEYFSETQRNKGNFPGRFSGRQFSNSRSEMNVSTLELGDSALYLCASSSLSSSGGTNEQFFGPGTRLTVL.